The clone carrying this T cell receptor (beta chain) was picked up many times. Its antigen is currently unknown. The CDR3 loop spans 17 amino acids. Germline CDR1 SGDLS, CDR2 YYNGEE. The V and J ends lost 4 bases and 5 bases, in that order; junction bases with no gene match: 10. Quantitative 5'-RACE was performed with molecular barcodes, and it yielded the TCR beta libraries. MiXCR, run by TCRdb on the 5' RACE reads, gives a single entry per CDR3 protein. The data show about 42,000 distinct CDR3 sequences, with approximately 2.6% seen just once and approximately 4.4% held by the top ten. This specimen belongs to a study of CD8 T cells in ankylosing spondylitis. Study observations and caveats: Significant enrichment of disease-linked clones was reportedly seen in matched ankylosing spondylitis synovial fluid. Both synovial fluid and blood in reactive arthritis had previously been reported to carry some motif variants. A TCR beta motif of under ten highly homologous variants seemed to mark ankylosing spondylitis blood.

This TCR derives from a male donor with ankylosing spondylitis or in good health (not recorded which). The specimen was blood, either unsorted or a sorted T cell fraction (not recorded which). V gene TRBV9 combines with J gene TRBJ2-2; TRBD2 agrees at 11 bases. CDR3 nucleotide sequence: TGTGCCAGCAGCTTCTCCCCGGGACTAGCGGATACCGGGGAGCTGTTTTTT. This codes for CASSFSPGLADTGELFF.